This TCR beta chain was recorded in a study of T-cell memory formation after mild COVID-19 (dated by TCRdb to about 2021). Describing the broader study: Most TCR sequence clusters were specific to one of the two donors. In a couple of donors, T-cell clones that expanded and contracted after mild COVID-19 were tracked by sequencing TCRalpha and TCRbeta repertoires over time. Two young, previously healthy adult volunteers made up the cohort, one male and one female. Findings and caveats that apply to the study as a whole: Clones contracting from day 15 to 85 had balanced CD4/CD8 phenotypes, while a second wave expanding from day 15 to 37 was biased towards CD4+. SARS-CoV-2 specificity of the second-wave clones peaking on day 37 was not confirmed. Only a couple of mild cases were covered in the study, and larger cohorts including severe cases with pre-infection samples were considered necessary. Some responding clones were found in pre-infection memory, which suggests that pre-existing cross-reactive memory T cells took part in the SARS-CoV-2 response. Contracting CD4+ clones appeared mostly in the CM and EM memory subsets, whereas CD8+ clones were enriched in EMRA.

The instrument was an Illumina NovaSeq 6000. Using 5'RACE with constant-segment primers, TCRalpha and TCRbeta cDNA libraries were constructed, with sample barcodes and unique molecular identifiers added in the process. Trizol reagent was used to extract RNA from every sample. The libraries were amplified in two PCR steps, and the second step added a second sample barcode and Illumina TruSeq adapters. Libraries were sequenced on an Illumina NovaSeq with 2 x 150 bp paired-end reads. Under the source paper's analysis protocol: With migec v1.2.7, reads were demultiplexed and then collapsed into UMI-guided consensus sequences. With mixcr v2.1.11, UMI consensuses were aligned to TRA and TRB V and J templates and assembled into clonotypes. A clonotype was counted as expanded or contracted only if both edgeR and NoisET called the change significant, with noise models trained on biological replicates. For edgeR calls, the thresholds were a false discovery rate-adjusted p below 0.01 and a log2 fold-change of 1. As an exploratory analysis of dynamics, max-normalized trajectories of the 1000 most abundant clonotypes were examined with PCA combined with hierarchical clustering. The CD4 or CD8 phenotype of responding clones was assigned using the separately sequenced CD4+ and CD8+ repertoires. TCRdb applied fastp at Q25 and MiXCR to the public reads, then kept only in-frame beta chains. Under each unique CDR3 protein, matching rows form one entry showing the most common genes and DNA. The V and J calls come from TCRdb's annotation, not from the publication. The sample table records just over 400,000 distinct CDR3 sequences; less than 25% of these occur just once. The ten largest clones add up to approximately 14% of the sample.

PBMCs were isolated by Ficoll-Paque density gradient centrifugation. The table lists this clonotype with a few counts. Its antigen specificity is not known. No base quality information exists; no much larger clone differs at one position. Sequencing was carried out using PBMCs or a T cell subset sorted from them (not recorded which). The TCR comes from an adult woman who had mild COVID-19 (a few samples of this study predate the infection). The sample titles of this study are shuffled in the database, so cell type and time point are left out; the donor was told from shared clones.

The CDR3 corresponds to CASSQDRGGMLYNEQFF. The bases are TGCGCCAGCAGCCAAGACCGTGGCGGGATGCTCTACAATGAGCAGTTCTTC. The rearrangement joined TRBV4-3 to TRBJ2-1; the D segment could be TRBD2, given 6 matching bases. Measured from the cysteine to the phenylalanine, the CDR3 is 17 residues long. CDR3 DNA only is kept here, 51 bases in frame from base 1. The germline ends are 15 bases apart after V is trimmed by 0 bases and J by 3 bases. Based on the germline V gene, the CDR1 and CDR2 sequences are LGHNA and YSLEER.